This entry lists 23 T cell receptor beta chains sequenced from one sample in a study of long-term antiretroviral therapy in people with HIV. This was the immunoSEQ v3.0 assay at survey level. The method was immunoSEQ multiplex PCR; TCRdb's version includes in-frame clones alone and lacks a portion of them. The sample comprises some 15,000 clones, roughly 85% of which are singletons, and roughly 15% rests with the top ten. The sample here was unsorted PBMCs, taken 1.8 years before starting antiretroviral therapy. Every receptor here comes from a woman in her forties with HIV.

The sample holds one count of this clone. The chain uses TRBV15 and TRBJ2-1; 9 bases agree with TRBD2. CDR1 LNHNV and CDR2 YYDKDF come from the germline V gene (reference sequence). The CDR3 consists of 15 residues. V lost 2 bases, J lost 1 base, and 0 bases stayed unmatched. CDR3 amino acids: CATSRLAGSYNEQFF. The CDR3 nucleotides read TGTGCCACCAGCAGACTAGCGGGATCCTACAATGAGCAGTTCTTC. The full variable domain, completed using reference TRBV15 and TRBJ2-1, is DAMVIQNPRYQVTQFGKPVTLSCSQTLNHNVMYWYQQKSSQAPKLLFHYYDKDFNNEADTPDNFQSRRPNTSFCFLDIRSPGLGDTAMYLCATSRLAGSYNEQFFGPGTRLTVL.

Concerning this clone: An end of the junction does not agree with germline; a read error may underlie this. CDR3 nucleotides: TGTGCCAGTAAACCAGGCGGCACCGGAGAGCTGTTTTTT. Translation: CASKPGGTGELFF. This rearrangement joins TRBV19 to TRBJ2-2; D gene ambiguous. The CDR3 runs to 13 residues. CDR1 is LNHDA and CDR2 is SQIVND in the germline V gene (reference sequence).

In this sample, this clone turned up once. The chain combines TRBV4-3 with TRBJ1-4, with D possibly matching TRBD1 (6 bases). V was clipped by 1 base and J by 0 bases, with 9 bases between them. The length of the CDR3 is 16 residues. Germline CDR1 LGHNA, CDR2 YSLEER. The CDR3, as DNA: TGCGCCAGCAGCCAAGCCGGGACACCAACTAATGAAAAACTGTTTTTT. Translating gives CASSQAGTPTNEKLFF.

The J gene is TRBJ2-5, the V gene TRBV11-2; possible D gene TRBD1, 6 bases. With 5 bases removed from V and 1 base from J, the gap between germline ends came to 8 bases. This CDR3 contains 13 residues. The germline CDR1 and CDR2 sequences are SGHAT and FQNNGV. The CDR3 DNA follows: TGTGCCAGCAGCAAGGACAGCCAAGAGACCCAGTACTTC. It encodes CASSKDSQETQYF.

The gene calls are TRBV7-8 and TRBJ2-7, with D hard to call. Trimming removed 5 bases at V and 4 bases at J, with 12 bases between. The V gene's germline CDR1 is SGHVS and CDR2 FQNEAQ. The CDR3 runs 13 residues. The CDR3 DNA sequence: TGTGCCAGCAGCCTGCTAGAAACTTACGAGCAGTACTTC. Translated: CASSLLETYEQYF.

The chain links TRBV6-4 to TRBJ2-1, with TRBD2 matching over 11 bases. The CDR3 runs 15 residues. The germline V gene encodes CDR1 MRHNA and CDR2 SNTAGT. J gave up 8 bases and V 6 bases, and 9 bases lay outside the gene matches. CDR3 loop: CASSPLAGDVDEQFF. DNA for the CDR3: TGTGCCAGCAGCCCACTAGCGGGAGATGTCGATGAGCAGTTCTTC.

The CDR3 DNA is TGTGCCAGCAGTTACTCGCGTGGGGCCTATCAGCCCCAGCATTTT. Translation gives CASSYSRGAYQPQHF. J is TRBJ1-5 and V is TRBV6-6, with TRBD1 as a possible D gene (5 bases). Germline CDR1 reads MNHNY; CDR2 reads SVGAGI (reference sequence). This CDR3 comprises 15 residues. V shed 0 bases and J shed 5 bases, with 11 bases lying between them.

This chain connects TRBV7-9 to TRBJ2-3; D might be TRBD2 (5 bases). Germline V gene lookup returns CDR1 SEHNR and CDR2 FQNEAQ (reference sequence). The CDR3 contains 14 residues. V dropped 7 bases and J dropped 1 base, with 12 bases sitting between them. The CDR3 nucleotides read TGTGCCAGCACCCTCGAGGGAGGCACAGATACGCAGTATTTT. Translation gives CASTLEGGTDTQYF. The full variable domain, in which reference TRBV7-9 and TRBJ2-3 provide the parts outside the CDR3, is DTGVSQNPRHKITKRGQNVTFRCDPISEHNRLYWYRQTLGQGPEFLTYFQNEAQLEKSRLLSDRFSAERPKGSFSTLEIQRTEQGDSAMYLCASTLEGGTDTQYFGPGTRLTVL.

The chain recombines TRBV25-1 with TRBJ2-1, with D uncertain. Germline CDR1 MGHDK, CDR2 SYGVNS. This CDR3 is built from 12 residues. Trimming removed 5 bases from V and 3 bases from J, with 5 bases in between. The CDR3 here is CASSMGYNEQFF. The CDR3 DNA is TGTGCCAGCAGTATGGGCTACAATGAGCAGTTCTTC.

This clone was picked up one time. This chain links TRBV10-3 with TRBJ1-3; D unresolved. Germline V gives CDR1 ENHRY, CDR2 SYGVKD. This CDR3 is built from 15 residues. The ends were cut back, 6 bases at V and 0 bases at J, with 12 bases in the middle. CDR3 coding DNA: TGTGCCATCAGCCCTGGACGGCTCTCTGGAAACACCATATATTTT. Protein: CAISPGRLSGNTIYF.

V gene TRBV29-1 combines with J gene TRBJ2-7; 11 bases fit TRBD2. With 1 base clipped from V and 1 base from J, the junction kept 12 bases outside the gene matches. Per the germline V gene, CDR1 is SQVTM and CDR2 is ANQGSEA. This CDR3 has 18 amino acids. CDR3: CSVEVQGLAGGPSYEQYF. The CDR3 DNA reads TGCAGCGTTGAAGTACAGGGTTTAGCGGGAGGGCCATCCTACGAGCAGTACTTC.

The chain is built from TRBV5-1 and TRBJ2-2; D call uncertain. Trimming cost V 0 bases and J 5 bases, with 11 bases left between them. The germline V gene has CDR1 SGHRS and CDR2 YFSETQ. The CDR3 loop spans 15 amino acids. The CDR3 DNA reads TGCGCCAGCAGCTTGGTTACCGCTGATACCGGGGAGCTGTTTTTT. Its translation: CASSLVTADTGELFF.

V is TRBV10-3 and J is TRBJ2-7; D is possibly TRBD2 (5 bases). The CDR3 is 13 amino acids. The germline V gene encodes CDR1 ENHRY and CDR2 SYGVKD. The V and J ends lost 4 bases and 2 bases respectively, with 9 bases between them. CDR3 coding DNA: TGTGCCATCAGTGCGGGGATTCCCTACGAGCAGTACTTC. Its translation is CAISAGIPYEQYF.

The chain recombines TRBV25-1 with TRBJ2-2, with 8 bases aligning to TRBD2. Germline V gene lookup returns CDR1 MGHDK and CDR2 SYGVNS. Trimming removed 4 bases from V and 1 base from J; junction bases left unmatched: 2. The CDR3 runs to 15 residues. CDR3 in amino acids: CASSVSGGNTGELFF. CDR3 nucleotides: TGTGCCAGCAGTGTAAGCGGGGGGAACACCGGGGAGCTGTTTTTT.

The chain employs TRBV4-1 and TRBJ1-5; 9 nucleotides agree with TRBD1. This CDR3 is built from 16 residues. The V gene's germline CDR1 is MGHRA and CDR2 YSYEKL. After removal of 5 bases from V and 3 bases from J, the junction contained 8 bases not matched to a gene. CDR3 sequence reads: CASSFGGTGNNQPQHF. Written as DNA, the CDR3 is TGCGCCAGCAGCTTCGGCGGGACAGGGAACAATCAGCCCCAGCATTTT.

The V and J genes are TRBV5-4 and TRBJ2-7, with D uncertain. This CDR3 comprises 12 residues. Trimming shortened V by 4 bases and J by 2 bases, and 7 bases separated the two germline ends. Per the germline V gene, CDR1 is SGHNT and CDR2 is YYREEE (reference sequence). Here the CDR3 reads CASSAKTYEQYF. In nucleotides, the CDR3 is TGTGCCAGCAGCGCAAAAACCTACGAGCAGTACTTC.

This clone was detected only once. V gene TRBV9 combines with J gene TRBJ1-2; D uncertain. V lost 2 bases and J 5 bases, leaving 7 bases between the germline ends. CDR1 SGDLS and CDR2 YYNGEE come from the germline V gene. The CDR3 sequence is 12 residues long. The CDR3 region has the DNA TGTGCCAGCAGCGTTGGGGATTATGGCTACACCTTC. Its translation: CASSVGDYGYTF. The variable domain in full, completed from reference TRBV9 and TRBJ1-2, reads DSGVTQTPKHLITATGQRVTLRCSPRSGDLSVYWYQQSLDQGLQFLIQYYNGEERAKGNILERFSAQQFPDLHSELNLSSLELGDSALYFCASSVGDYGYTFGSGTRLTVV.

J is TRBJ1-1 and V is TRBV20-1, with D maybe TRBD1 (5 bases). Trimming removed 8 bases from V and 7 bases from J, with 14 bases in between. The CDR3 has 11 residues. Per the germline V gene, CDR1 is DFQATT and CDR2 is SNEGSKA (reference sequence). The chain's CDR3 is CSYPRQFEAFF. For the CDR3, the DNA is TGCAGTTACCCCCGACAGTTTGAAGCTTTCTTT.

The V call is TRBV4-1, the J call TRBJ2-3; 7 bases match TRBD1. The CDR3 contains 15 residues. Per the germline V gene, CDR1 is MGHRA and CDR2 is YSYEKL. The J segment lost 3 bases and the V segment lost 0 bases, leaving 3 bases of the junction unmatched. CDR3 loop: CASSQEDRETDTQYF. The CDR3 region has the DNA TGCGCCAGCAGCCAAGAAGACAGGGAGACAGATACGCAGTATTTT.

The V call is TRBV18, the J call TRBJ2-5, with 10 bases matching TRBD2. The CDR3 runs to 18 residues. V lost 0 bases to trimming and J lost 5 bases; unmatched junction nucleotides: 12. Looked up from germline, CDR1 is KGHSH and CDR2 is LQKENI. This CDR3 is CASSPPRSGRAVLETQYF. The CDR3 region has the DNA TGTGCCAGCTCACCACCGCGGAGCGGGAGGGCCGTCTTGGAGACCCAGTACTTC.

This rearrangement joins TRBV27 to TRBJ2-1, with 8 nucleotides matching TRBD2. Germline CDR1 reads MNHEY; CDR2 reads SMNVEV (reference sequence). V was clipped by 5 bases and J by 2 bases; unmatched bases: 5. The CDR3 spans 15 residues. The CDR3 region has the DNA TGTGCCAGCAGTGAAAGCGGGAGCGCCTACAATGAGCAGTTCTTC. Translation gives CASSESGSAYNEQFF.

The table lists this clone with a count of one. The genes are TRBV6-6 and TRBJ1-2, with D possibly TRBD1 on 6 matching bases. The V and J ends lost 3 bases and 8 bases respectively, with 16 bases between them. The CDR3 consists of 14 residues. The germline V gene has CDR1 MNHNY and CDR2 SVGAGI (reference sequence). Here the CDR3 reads CASSYTGHEEGYTF. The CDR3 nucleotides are TGTGCCAGCAGTTATACAGGGCACGAGGAGGGCTACACCTTC.

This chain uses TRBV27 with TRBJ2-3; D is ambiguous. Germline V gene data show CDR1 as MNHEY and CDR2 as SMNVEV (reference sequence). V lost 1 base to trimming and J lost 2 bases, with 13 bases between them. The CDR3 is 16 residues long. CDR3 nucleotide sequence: TGTGCCAGCAGTTTATATGGCGGAACCAACACAGATACGCAGTATTTT. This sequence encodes CASSLYGGTNTDTQYF.